This passage covers 19 T cell receptor beta chains from one sample sequenced in a study of a mutant IDH1 vaccine in newly diagnosed glioma. Clones were read by immunoSEQ multiplex PCR, and TCRdb kept only the in-frame ones, dropping some. The sample records about 92,000 clones, around four fifths being singletons. Time point described: baseline, week 1 (first vaccination visit). Regarding treatment: pre-vaccination baseline after standard-of-care therapy. The material sequenced was PBMCs, taken from a glioma patient treated with radiotherapy, temozolomide or both. These receptors all come from a man aged 35 to 55 with glioma.

This chain links TRBV5-8 with TRBJ1-5, with no clear D. CDR1 and CDR2 from the germline V gene are SGHTS and YDEGEE. The CDR3 is 13 residues long. V lost 4 bases and J 4 bases, leaving 9 bases between the germline ends. The CDR3 DNA sequence: TGTGCCAGCAGCCAGAGGAGAAATCAGCCCCAGCATTTT. Its protein product is CASSQRRNQPQHF.

This clone was detected only a few times. The chain has TRBV27 and TRBJ1-1; TRBD1 is a possible D gene (6 bases). The germline V gene encodes CDR1 MNHEY and CDR2 SMNVEV (reference sequence). This CDR3 region has 14 residues. V was cut by 1 base and J by 3 bases, with 9 bases left in between. The CDR3 here is CASSLYRDDTEAFF. The DNA of the CDR3 is TGTGCCAGCAGTTTATACAGGGATGACACTGAAGCTTTCTTT.

The V and J genes are TRBV19 and TRBJ2-7, with 10 bases fitting TRBD2. V dropped 5 bases and J dropped 4; count of bases not matched to a gene: 17. The CDR3 covers 18 residues. Germline-derived CDR1 and CDR2 are LNHDA and SQIVND (reference sequence). The CDR3: CASSSLTSRTSGAYEQYF. The CDR3 coding sequence is TGTGCCAGTAGTTCTTTAACATCCAGGACTAGCGGAGCTTACGAGCAGTACTTC.

The genes are TRBV6-1 and TRBJ1-5; tentatively, D is TRBD1 (6 bases). Germline V lookup: CDR1 MNHNS, CDR2 SASEGT. V was cut by 6 bases and J by 3 bases, with 9 bases left in between. CDR3 length: 13 residues. CDR3 sequence reads: CASRDRVNQPQHF. Here the CDR3 DNA reads TGTGCCAGCAGGGACAGAGTCAATCAGCCCCAGCATTTT.

The chain uses TRBV2 and TRBJ2-1; D gene unclear. CDR1 SNHLY and CDR2 FYNNEI come from the germline V gene. Trimming stripped 3 bases from V and 0 bases from J, with 6 bases between. The CDR3 covers 14 residues. The CDR3 DNA sequence: TGTGCCAGCAGTGAGGGTAGCTCCTACAATGAGCAGTTCTTC. As protein: CASSEGSSYNEQFF. Complete variable domain (other parts from reference TRBV2 and TRBJ2-1): EPEVTQTPSHQVTQMGQEVILRCVPISNHLYFYWYRQILGQKVEFLVSFYNNEISEKSEIFDDQFSVERPDGSNFTLKIRSTKLEDSAMYFCASSEGSSYNEQFFGPGTRLTVL.

CDR3 in amino acids: CSVGGGNSYEQYF. The CDR3 DNA follows: TGCAGCGTTGGGGGCGGGAACTCCTACGAGCAGTACTTC. The V gene is TRBV29-1, the J gene TRBJ2-7, with D possibly TRBD2 on 6 matching bases. With 4 bases removed from V and 0 bases from J, the gap between germline ends came to 10 bases. Germline values: CDR1 SQVTM, CDR2 ANQGSEA. The CDR3 totals 13 residues.

The V and J genes are TRBV7-2 and TRBJ1-2, with unresolved D. The ends were cut back, 4 bases at V and 3 bases at J, with 12 bases in the middle. Looked up from germline, CDR1 is SGHTA and CDR2 is FQGNSA. This CDR3 region has 14 residues. The CDR3 bases are TGTGCCAGCAGCTCCCGGTACGGAGACTATGGCTACACCTTC. Translating it yields CASSSRYGDYGYTF.

The chain recombines TRBV11-2 with TRBJ2-3; 13 nucleotides align to TRBD2. The CDR3 totals 17 residues. Germline CDR1 and CDR2: SGHAT and FQNNGV. The V and J ends lost 5 bases and 1 base, in that order; junction bases with no gene match: 6. CDR3 protein: CASSTRLAGGRTDTQYF. CDR3 bases: TGTGCCAGCAGCACCAGACTAGCGGGGGGCCGCACAGATACGCAGTATTTT.

The chain combines TRBV4-2 with TRBJ2-7, with D unresolved. CDR3 size: 13 residues. CDR1 and CDR2 (germline): LGHNA, YNFKEQ. Trimming removed 1 base at V and 5 bases at J, with 9 bases between. In DNA form, the CDR3 reads TGTGCCAGCAGCCAAGGGGAATATAACGAGCAGTACTTC. Translation gives CASSQGEYNEQYF.

V gene TRBV19 combines with J gene TRBJ1-1; 7 bases match TRBD1. The CDR3 loop spans 16 amino acids. V shed 1 base, J shed 0 bases, and the junction held 5 bases outside the gene matches. CDR1 and CDR2 (germline): LNHDA, SQIVND (reference sequence). The CDR3 is CASSIAGTELNTEAFF. Written as DNA, the CDR3 is TGTGCCAGTAGTATAGCGGGGACAGAATTGAACACTGAAGCTTTCTTT.

The chain links TRBV19 to TRBJ1-1; 9 nucleotides align to TRBD1. The V and J ends lost 8 bases and 4 bases, in that order; junction bases with no gene match: 5. The CDR3 has 13 amino acids. Germline V gene lookup returns CDR1 LNHDA and CDR2 SQIVND (reference sequence). The CDR3 sequence: CASGRTGATEAFF. DNA of the CDR3: TGTGCCAGTGGAAGGACAGGGGCCACTGAAGCTTTCTTT.

CDR3 region: CASSLEEGATDTQYF. The CDR3 region has the DNA TGTGCCAGCAGCTTAGAAGAGGGGGCAACAGATACGCAGTATTTT. V and J are TRBV7-9 and TRBJ2-3; 7 bases are a match to TRBD1. Per germline, CDR1 SEHNR and CDR2 FQNEAQ (reference sequence). Trimming took 1 base from V and 3 from J; bases not matched to a gene: 4. The CDR3 is 15 amino acids. Based on the CDR3 plus reference TRBV7-9 and TRBJ2-3, the full variable domain is DTGVSQNPRHKITKRGQNVTFRCDPISEHNRLYWYRQTLGQGPEFLTYFQNEAQLEKSRLLSDRFSAERPKGSFSTLEIQRTEQGDSAMYLCASSLEEGATDTQYFGPGTRLTVL.

The chain recombines TRBV5-5 with TRBJ2-7; 8 nucleotides line up with TRBD1. Germline CDR1 and CDR2: SGHKS and YYEKEE (reference sequence). V lost 0 bases and J lost 2; bases outside the gene matches: 4. The CDR3 is 15 residues long. CDR3: CASSLVGQGTYEQYF. The CDR3 nucleotides read TGTGCCAGCAGCTTGGTCGGACAGGGTACCTACGAGCAGTACTTC.

V and J are TRBV11-2 and TRBJ2-3; D gene unclear. This CDR3 spans 16 amino acids. Per germline, CDR1 SGHAT and CDR2 FQNNGV. Trimming cost V 1 base and J 1 base, with 12 bases left between them. CDR3 in DNA: TGTGCCAGCAGCTTAGGTCATGGCAGAGGCACAGATACGCAGTATTTT. Its protein is CASSLGHGRGTDTQYF.

This chain uses TRBV25-1 with TRBJ1-4; TRBD1 is a possible D gene (6 bases). V lost 7 bases, J lost 0 bases, and 15 bases lay in between. Germline loops: CDR1 MGHDK, CDR2 SYGVNS. CDR3 size: 16 residues. The DNA for the CDR3 is TGTGCCAGCACCCAAACCCGGACAGCAACTAATGAAAAACTGTTTTTT. This codes for CASTQTRTATNEKLFF.

This clone was counted between two and nine times. The chain recombines TRBV7-6 with TRBJ2-5; no clear D. The length of the CDR3 is 14 residues. Germline values: CDR1 SGHVS, CDR2 FNYEAQ. V gave up 5 bases and J gave up 2 bases, with 12 bases separating them. Here the CDR3 reads CASSQDIAQETQYF. In nucleotides, the CDR3 is TGTGCCAGCAGCCAAGACATAGCACAAGAGACCCAGTACTTC.

This chain uses TRBV29-1 with TRBJ2-1; D uncertain. Germline values: CDR1 SQVTM, CDR2 ANQGSEA. The CDR3 has 12 residues. Deletions cut 4 bases from V and 10 bases from J, with 14 bases between. The CDR3 DNA is TGCAGCGTTGTTACTGTAGTGGACGAGCAGTTCTTC. Amino acid sequence: CSVVTVVDEQFF.

Written as DNA, the CDR3 is TGCGCCAGCAGCGTTCAAGAGACCCAGTACTTC. Its protein product is CASSVQETQYF. The gene calls are TRBV5-1 and TRBJ2-5; D remains unclear. Trimming shortened V by 4 bases and J by 2 bases, and 3 bases separated the two germline ends. This CDR3 has 11 amino acids. Germline loops: CDR1 SGHRS, CDR2 YFSETQ.

This chain connects TRBV5-4 to TRBJ2-1, with D hard to call. CDR1 is SGHNT and CDR2 is YYREEE in the germline V gene (reference sequence). V gave up 5 bases and J gave up 4 bases, with 10 bases separating them. The CDR3 contains 13 residues. CDR3 in amino acids: CASRAFKYNEQFF. CDR3 in DNA: TGTGCCAGCAGAGCGTTCAAATACAATGAGCAGTTCTTC. Looking up the rest from reference TRBV5-4 and TRBJ2-1 gives the full variable domain: ETGVTQSPTHLIKTRGQQVTLRCSSQSGHNTVSWYQQALGQGPQFIFQYYREEENGRGNFPPRFSGLQFPNYSSELNVNALELDDSALYLCASRAFKYNEQFFGPGTRLTVL.